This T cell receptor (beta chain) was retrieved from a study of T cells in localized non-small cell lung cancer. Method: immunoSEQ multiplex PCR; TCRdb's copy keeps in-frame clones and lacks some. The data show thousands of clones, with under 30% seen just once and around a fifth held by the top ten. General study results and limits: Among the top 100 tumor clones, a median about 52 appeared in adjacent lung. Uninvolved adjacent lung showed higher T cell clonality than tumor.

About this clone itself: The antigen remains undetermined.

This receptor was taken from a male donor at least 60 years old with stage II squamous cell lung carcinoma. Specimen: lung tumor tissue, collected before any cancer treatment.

CDR3 protein: CASSPRGNQPQHF. The DNA of the CDR3 is TGTGCCAGCAGCCCCCGGGGGAATCAGCCCCAGCATTTT. The chain has TRBV6-8 and TRBJ1-5, with a weak D call TRBD1 (5 bases). V lost 6 bases, J lost 4 bases, and 10 bases lay in between. Germline CDR1 and CDR2: MNHGY and SAAAGT. The CDR3 consists of 13 residues.